This entry describes one TCR beta chain. Sequenced by immunoSEQ multiplex PCR; TCRdb stores in-frame clones only, minus some. The profile shows roughly 2 million clones, 85% to 95% of them singletons. Positively selected for CCR7, the CD45RO-negative cells used as naive CD8 cells excluded terminally differentiated effector memory CD45RA+ cells. These data are taken from a study of shared clonotypes between healthy human individuals. V lost 7 bases and J lost 5; bases outside the gene matches: 7. This CDR3 is built from 13 residues. The germline V gene encodes CDR1 ENHRY and CDR2 SYGVKD. Sequenced sample: naive CD8+ T cells sorted from blood. The sequence derives from a man younger than 35 in good health. The V call is TRBV10-3, the J call TRBJ2-7; the match to TRBD1 covers 8 bases. The CDR3 bases are TGTGCCATCAAAAACGGACAGGGCCACGAGCAGTACTTC. Its translation is CAIKNGQGHEQYF.